This entry is about one T cell receptor (beta chain). This clonotype occurred many times. Which antigen it targets is not known. There are no base qualities to consult, and no much larger clone falls within one base. Receptors were amplified or captured by 5' RACE. Sequenced using a NextSeq 500. In the TCR library protocol, a unique molecular identifier was attached to each TCR cDNA molecule so that PCR and sequencing errors could be corrected. As for how the authors treated the data: TCR identification, UMI-based error correction and CDR3 extraction were performed with Decombinator tools. TCRs above a frequency of 2 per 1,000, corresponding to the top 1% of the tumor frequency distribution, were defined as expanded. Expanded tumor TCRs statistically deemed absent (corrected P<0.05) from at least one tumor region were classed as regional, and all other expanded tumor TCRs were classed as ubiquitous. Each repertoire was subsampled 100 times to 5,000 TCRs, after which Renyi diversity was computed with the R vegan package. CDR3 similarity networks were built from amino acid triplet string-kernel similarity, with CDR3s being connected when pairwise similarity was above 0.82. In TCRdb, the public reads were trimmed at Q25 with fastp and aligned with MiXCR, with productive beta chains retained. For every CDR3 protein sequence, its rows merge into one entry that carries the most common genes and DNA. TCRdb's processing, not the study's, gives the V and J calls here. Within this sample are 20,000 to 25,000 distinct CDR3 sequences, with roughly 6.7% of them counted one time only. The top ten clones comprise over 9% of the sample.

What the time point label conveys for this sample: sample taken at primary tumor resection. Donors were 70 or so patients with early-stage, untreated non-small cell lung cancer from the lung TRACERx cohort. For TCR sequencing, whole RNA was extracted from tumor and nontumor lung tissue, or from cryopreserved PBMC samples, and no cell sorting was done. Only patients for whom sufficient RNA was available from at least two tumor regions were selected for TCR sequencing. A lung pathologist reviewed the tumor and adjacent nontumor lung specimens before the specimens were selected. This record belongs to a study of spatial heterogeneity in lung cancer (dated by TCRdb to the late 2010s). With regard to the full study: Beta-chain transcripts were consistently detected in greater numbers than alpha-chain transcripts, which likely reflects a higher abundance of beta-chain transcripts. TCR transcript counts in tumor regions correlated strongly with a T cell transcriptional module score from matched bulk RNA-seq. Both alpha and beta chains were TCR-sequenced in roughly 200 tumor regions, around 65 matched nontumor lung samples and approximately 50 PBMC samples obtained at surgery. In non-small cell lung cancer, the study made a quantitative comparison of TCR alpha and beta repertoires among multiple tumor regions, matched nontumor lung and blood. In the raw uncorrected reads, each unique combination of TCR and UMI appeared on average more than ten times. Nonsynonymous mutation counts, determined by whole-exome sequencing of tumor tissue, were related to features of the TCR repertoire. What the study reported, not specific to this receptor: The tumor nonsynonymous mutation count correlated with the number of expanded intratumoral alpha and beta TCRs. TCR-seq coverage of tumor T cells was estimated at only approximately 7% for alpha chains and 12% to 15% for beta chains. Confirming at a functional level the hypothesis that regional TCRs recognize regional mutations was considered to require additional single-cell paired TCR alpha and beta sequencing. Counts of ubiquitous and regional expanded TCRs correlated with counts of ubiquitous and regional nonsynonymous mutations, respectively.

Trimming leaves V shorter by 5 bases and J shorter by 7 bases, with the junction holding 7 bases beyond the gene matches. The CDR3 numbers 13 residues from cysteine through phenylalanine. Here the CDR3 DNA is all that survives: 39 bases in frame from base 1. Taken from the germline V gene, the CDR1 and CDR2 loops are SGHTA and FQGTGA. The clonotype was recovered from a male donor with early-stage non-small cell lung cancer. The chain is made from TRBV7-3 and TRBJ2-7, with 8 central nucleotides matching TRBD2. Sequencing used lung tumor tissue, obtained at surgery. The nucleotide sequence is TGTGCCAGCAGCCTCCTGGCGGGGGGAGAGCAGTACTTC. It encodes CASSLLAGGEQYF.